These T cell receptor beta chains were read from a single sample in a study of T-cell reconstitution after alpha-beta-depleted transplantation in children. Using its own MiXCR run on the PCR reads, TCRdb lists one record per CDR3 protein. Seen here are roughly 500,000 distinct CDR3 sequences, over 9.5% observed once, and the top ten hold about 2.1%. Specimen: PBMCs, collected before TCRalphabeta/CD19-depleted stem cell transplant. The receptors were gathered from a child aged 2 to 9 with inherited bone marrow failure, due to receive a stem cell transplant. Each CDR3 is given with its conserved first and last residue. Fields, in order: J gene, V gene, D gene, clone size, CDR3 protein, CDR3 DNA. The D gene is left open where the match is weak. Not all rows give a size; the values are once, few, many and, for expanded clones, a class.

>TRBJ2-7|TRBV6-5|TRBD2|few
CASSYSSGGGYEQYF
TGTGCCAGCAGTTACTCGAGTGGCGGGGGCTACGAGCAGTACTTC
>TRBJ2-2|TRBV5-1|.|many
CASSLSGSNTGELFF
TGCGCCAGCAGTCTAAGCGGATCGAACACCGGGGAGCTGTTTTTT
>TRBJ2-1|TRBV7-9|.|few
CASSSSRTGIWNEQFF
TGTGCCAGCAGCTCGAGCAGGACGGGGATATGGAATGAGCAGTTCTTC
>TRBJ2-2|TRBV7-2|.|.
CASSFSGRGWGTGELFF
TGTGCCAGCAGCTTTAGCGGCAGGGGCTGGGGCACCGGGGAGCTGTTTTTT
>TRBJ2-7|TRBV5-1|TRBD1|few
CASSSGTGSWEQYF
TGCGCCAGCAGCTCCGGGACAGGGTCTTGGGAGCAGTACTTC
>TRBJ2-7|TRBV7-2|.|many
CASSLRTESSYEQYF
TGTGCCAGCAGCCTCCGGACAGAAAGCTCCTACGAGCAGTACTTC
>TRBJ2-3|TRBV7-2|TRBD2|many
CASSLAGGRGADTQYF
TGTGCCAGCAGCTTAGCGGGCGGGAGAGGGGCAGATACGCAGTATTTT
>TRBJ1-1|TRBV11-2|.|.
CASSLDPNPAMNTEAFF
TGTGCCAGCAGCTTAGATCCTAACCCGGCTATGAACACTGAAGCTTTCTTT
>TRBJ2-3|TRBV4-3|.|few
CASSQERAGASTDTQYF
TGCGCCAGCAGCCAAGAGAGGGCGGGGGCGAGCACAGATACGCAGTATTTT
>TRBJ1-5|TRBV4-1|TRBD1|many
CASSQGGGGEPQHF
TGCGCCAGCAGCCAAGGAGGGGGCGGTGAGCCCCAGCATTTT
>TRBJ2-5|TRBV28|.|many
CASSSDGPVETQYF
TGTGCCAGCAGTTCCGACGGCCCAGTGGAGACCCAGTACTTC
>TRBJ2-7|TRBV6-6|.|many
CASSYSLYEQYF
TGTGCCAGCAGTTACTCGTTATACGAGCAGTACTTC
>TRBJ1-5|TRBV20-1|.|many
CSASDSIAPQHF
TGCAGTGCTAGTGACAGTATCGCGCCCCAGCATTTT